The T cell receptor (beta chain) under discussion was sequenced for a study of identical twins. With template switching, a universal primer site was added, and the cDNA carried unique molecular identifiers. Each CDR3 protein gets one entry after TCRdb re-called the 5' RACE reads with MiXCR. The sample yields about 200,000 distinct CDR3 sequences, over 9.5% seen once. The donor group consisted entirely of healthy Caucasians. This clonotype is medium-sized within its sample. As yet, its antigen is unknown. Broader study findings: Zero-insertion results could be subject to partial confounding by invariant MAIT and iNKT cells. Sequences that were beta out-of-frame showed weaker excess twin sharing.

The sequencing sample was made of memory T cells sorted from blood. The TCR comes from a man in his fifties in good health.

CDR3 nucleotide sequence: TGTGCCAGCAGTTTATTCCTAGGGCCTAAGCCTTACAATGAGCAGTTCTTC. Translation: CASSLFLGPKPYNEQFF. The chain combines TRBV28 with TRBJ2-1; D unresolved. This CDR3 region has 17 residues. Trimming removed 1 base at V and 4 bases at J, with 17 bases between. Germline V gives CDR1 MDHEN, CDR2 SYDVKM.